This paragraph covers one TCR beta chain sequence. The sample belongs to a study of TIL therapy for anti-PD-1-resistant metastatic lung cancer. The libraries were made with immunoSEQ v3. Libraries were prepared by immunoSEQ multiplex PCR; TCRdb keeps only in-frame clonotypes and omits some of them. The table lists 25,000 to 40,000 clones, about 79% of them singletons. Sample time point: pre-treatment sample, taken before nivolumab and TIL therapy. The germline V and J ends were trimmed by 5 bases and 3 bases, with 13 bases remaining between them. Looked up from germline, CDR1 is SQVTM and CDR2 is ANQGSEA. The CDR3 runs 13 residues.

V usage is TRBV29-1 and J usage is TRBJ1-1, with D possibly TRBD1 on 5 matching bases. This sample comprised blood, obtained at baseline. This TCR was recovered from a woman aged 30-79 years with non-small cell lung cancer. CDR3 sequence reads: CSVLDIWDTEAFF. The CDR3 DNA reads TGCAGCGTTCTGGACATCTGGGACACTGAAGCTTTCTTT.